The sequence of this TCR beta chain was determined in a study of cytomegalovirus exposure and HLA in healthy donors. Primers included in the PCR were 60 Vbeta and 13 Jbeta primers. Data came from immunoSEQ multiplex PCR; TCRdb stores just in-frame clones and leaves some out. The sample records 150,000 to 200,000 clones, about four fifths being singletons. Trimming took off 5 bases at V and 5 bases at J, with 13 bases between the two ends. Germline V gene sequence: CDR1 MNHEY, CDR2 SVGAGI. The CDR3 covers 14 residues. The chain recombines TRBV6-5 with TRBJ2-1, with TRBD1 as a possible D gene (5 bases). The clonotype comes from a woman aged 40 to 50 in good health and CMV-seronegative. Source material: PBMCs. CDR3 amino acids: CASSPSWGHNEQFF. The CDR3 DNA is TGTGCCAGCAGTCCCAGCTGGGGCCACAATGAGCAGTTCTTC.